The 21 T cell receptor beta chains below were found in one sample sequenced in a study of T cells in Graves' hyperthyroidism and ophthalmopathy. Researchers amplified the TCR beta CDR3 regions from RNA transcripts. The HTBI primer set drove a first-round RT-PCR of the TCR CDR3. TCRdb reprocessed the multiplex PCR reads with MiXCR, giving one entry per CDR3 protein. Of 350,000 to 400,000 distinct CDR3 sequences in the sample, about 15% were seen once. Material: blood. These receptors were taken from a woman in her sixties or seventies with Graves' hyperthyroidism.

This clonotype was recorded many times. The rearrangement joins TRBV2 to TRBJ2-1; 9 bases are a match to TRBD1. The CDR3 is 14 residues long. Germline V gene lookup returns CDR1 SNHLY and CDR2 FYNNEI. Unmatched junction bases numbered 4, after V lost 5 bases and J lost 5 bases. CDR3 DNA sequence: TGTGCCAGCAGTAGGACAGGGGTGAACAATGAGCAGTTCTTC. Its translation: CASSRTGVNNEQFF. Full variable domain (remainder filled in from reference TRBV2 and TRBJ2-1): EPEVTQTPSHQVTQMGQEVILRCVPISNHLYFYWYRQILGQKVEFLVSFYNNEISEKSEIFDDQFSVERPDGSNFTLKIRSTKLEDSAMYFCASSRTGVNNEQFFGPGTRLTVL.

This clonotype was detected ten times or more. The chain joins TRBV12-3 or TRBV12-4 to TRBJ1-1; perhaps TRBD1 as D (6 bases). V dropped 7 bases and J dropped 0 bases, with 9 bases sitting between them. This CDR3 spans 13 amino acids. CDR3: CASTGQMNTEAFF. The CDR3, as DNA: TGTGCCAGCACCGGACAGATGAACACTGAAGCTTTCTTT.

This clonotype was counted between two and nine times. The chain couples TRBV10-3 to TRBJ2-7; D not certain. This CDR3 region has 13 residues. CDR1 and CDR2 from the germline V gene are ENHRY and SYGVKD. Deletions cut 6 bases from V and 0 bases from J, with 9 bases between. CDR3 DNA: TGTGCCATCAGGGATTTAAGCTCCTACGAGCAGTACTTC. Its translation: CAIRDLSSYEQYF.

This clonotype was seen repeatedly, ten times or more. CDR3 sequence: CASRRQGSQPQHF. DNA of the CDR3: TGTGCCAGCAGGAGACAGGGTAGTCAGCCCCAGCATTTT. The gene calls are TRBV2 and TRBJ1-5; 7 bases are shared with TRBD1. Trimming cost V 6 bases and J 6 bases; bases outside gene matches: 5. Germline V CDR1 and CDR2: SNHLY, FYNNEI. This CDR3 region has 13 residues.

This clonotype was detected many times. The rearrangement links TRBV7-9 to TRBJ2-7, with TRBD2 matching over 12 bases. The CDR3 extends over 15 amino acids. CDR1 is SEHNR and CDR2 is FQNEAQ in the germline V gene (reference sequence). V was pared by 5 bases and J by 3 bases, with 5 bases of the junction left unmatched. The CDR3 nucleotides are TGTGCCAGCAGCAAGACTAGCGGGAGAATCTACGAGCAGTACTTC. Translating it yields CASSKTSGRIYEQYF.

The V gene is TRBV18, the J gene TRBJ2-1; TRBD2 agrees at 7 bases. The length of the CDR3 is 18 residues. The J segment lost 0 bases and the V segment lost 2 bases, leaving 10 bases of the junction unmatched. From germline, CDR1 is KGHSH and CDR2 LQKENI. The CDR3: CASSPMPLGLISYNEQFF. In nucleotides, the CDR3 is TGTGCCAGCTCACCAATGCCGCTGGGACTAATCTCCTACAATGAGCAGTTCTTC.

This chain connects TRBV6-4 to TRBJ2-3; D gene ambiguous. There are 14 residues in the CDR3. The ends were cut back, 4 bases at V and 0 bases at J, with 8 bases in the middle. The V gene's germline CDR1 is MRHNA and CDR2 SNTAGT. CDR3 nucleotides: TGTGCCAGCAGTGTTAACCCCAGCACAGATACGCAGTATTTT. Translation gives CASSVNPSTDTQYF.

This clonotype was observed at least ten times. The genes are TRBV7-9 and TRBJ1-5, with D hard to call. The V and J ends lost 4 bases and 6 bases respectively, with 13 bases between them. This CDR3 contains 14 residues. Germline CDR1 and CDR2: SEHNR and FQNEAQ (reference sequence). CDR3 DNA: TGTGCCAGCAGCTCAGGCCACTTCCCTCAGCCCCAGCATTTT. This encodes CASSSGHFPQPQHF.

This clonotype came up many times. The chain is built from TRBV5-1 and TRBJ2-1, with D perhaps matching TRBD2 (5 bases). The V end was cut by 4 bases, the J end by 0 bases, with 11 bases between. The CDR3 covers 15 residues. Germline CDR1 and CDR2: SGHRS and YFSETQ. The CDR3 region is CASSEDFNSYNEQFF. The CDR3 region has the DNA TGCGCCAGCAGCGAGGACTTTAACTCCTACAATGAGCAGTTCTTC.

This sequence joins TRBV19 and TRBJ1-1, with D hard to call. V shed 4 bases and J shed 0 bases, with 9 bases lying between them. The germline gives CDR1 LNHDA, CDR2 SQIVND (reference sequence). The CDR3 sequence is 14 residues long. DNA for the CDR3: TGTGCCAGTAGTAGGGAACCCATGAACACTGAAGCTTTCTTT. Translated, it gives CASSREPMNTEAFF.

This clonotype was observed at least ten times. The CDR3 sequence is CASRQLNTGELFF. CDR3 coding DNA: TGTGCCAGCAGACAGCTGAACACCGGGGAGCTGTTTTTT. The chain is built from TRBV5-5 and TRBJ2-2; D is ambiguous. V shed 5 bases and J shed 1 base, with 6 bases lying between them. Germline CDR1 reads SGHKS; CDR2 reads YYEKEE (reference sequence). The CDR3 runs to 13 residues.

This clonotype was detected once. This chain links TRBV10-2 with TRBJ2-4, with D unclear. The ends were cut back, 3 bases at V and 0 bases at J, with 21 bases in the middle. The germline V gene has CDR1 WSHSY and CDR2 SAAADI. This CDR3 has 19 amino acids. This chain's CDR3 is CASSDVDPLEILAKNIQYF. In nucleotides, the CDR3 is TGCGCCAGCAGTGATGTGGACCCGCTAGAAATTCTAGCCAAAAACATTCAGTACTTC.

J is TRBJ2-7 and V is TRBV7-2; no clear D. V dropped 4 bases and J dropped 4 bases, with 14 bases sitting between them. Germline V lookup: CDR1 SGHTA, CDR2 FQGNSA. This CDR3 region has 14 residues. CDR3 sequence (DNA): TGTGCCAGCAGCTACACCTCACTTCTTTACGAGCAGTACTTC. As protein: CASSYTSLLYEQYF. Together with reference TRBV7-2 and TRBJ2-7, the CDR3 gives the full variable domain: GAGVSQSPSNKVTEKGKDVELRCDPISGHTALYWYRQSLGQGLEFLIYFQGNSAPDKSGLPSDRFSAERTGGSVSTLTIQRTQQEDSAVYLCASSYTSLLYEQYFGPGTRLTVT.

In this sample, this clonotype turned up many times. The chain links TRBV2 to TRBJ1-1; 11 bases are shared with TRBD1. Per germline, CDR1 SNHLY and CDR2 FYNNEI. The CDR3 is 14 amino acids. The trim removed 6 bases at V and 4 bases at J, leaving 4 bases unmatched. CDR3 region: CASRGQGAGTEAFF. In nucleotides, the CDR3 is TGTGCCAGCAGAGGACAGGGGGCGGGCACTGAAGCTTTCTTT.

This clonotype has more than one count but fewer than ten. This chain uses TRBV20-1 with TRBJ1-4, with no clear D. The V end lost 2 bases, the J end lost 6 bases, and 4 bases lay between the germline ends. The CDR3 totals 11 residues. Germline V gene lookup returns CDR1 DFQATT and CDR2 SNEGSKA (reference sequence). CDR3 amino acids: CSARLDEKLFF. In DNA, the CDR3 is TGCAGTGCTAGATTGGATGAAAAACTGTTTTTT.

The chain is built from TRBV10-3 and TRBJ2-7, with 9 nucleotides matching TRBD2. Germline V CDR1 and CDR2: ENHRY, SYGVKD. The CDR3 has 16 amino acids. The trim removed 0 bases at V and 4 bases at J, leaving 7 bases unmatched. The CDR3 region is CAISESPSGKAYEQYF. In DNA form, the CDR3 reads TGTGCCATCAGTGAGTCCCCTAGCGGGAAAGCTTACGAGCAGTACTTC.

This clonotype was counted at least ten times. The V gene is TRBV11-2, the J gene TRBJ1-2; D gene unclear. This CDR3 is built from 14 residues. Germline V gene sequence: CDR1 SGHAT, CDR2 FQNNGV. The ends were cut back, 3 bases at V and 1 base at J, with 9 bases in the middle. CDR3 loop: CASSLHSGNYGYTF. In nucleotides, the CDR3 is TGTGCCAGCAGCTTGCACAGTGGTAACTATGGCTACACCTTC.

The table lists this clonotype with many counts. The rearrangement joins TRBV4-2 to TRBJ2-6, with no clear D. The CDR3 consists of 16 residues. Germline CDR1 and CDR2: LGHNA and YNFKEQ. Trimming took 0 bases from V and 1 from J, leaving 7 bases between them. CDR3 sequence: CASSQDPWSGANVLTF. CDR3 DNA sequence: TGTGCCAGCAGCCAAGATCCTTGGTCTGGGGCCAACGTCCTGACTTTC.

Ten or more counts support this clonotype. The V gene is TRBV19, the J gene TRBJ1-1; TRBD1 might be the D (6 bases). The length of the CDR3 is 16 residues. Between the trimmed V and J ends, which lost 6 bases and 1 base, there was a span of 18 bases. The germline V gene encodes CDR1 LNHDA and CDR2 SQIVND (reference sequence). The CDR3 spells CASRPLRRGRNTEAFF. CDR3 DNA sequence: TGTGCCAGTAGACCCCTCCGCAGGGGTAGGAACACTGAAGCTTTCTTT. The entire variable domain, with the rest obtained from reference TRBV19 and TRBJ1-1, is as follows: DGGITQSPKYLFRKEGQNVTLSCEQNLNHDAMYWYRQDPGQGLRLIYYSQIVNDFQKGDIAEGYSVSREKKESFPLTVTSAQKNPTAFYLCASRPLRRGRNTEAFFGQGTRLTVV.

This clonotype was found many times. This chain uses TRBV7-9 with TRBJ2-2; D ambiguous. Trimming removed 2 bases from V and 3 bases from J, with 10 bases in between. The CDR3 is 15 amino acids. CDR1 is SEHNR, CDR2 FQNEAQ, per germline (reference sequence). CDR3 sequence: CASSLLQPDTGELFF. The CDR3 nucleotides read TGTGCCAGCAGCTTACTACAGCCCGACACCGGGGAGCTGTTTTTT.

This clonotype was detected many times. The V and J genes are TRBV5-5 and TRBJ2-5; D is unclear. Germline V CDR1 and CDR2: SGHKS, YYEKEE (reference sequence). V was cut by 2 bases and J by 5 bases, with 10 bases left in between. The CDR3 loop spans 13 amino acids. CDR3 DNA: TGTGCCAGCAGCTTCCCAAACGAGGAGACCCAGTACTTC. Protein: CASSFPNEETQYF. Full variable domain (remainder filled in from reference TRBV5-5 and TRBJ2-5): DAGVTQSPTHLIKTRGQQVTLRCSPISGHKSVSWYQQVLGQGPQFIFQYYEKEERGRGNFPDRFSARQFPNYSSELNVNALLLGDSALYLCASSFPNEETQYFGPGTRLLVL.